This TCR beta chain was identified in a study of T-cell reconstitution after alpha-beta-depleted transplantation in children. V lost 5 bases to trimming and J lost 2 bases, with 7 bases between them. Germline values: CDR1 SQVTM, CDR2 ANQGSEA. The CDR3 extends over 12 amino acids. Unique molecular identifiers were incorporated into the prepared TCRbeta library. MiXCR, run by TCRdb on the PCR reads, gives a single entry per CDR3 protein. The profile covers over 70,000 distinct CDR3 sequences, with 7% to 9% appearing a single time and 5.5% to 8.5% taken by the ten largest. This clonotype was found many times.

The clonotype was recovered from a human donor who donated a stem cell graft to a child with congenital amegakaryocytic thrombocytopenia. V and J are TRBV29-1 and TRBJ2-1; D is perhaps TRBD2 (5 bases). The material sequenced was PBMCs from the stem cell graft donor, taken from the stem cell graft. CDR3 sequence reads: CSVRAAYNEQFF. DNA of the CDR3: TGCAGCGTTCGAGCGGCCTACAATGAGCAGTTCTTC.